The next 7 T cell receptor beta chains were all read from a single sample in a study of PD-L1 blockade in urothelial cancer. Clones were sequenced by immunoSEQ multiplex PCR, and TCRdb holds only the in-frame ones, with some missing. The table includes about 25,000 clones, roughly 80% detected once. The material was PBMCs, obtained around atezolizumab (anti-PD-L1) treatment. The receptors were gathered from a man between 65 and 80 years old with urothelial cancer.

This sequence joins TRBV14 and TRBJ2-1; D might be TRBD2 (6 bases). The ends were cut back, 4 bases at V and 8 bases at J, with 15 bases in the middle. This CDR3 spans 14 amino acids. Looked up from germline, CDR1 is SGHDN and CDR2 is FVKESK. The CDR3 nucleotides read TGTGCCAGCAGCCGAGGACTACCACTTCATGAGCAGTTCTTC. It codes for CASSRGLPLHEQFF.

This clone was detected once. This rearrangement joins TRBV7-6 to TRBJ2-1; TRBD2 matches 10 bases. V lost 5 bases to trimming and J lost 3 bases; unmatched junction nucleotides: 4. Germline-derived CDR1 and CDR2 are SGHVS and FNYEAQ. This CDR3 is built from 15 residues. The DNA for the CDR3 is TGTGCCAGCAGCGAGACTAGCGGGCTCTACAATGAGCAGTTCTTC. This gives the protein CASSETSGLYNEQFF.

The chain couples TRBV27 to TRBJ2-1, with 10 bases fitting TRBD2. Germline V gives CDR1 MNHEY, CDR2 SMNVEV (reference sequence). The V segment lost 7 bases and the J segment 9 bases; nucleotides outside the gene matches: 12. This CDR3 is built from 15 residues. CDR3 bases: TGTGCCAGCAACCCGGGACTAGCGTTCGGGGGTGAGCAGTTCTTC. The encoded protein is CASNPGLAFGGEQFF.

This clone was seen only once. V is TRBV18 and J is TRBJ2-7; D possibly corresponds to TRBD1 (5 bases). In germline, CDR1 is KGHSH, CDR2 LQKENI. The V end was cut by 2 bases, the J end by 6 bases, with 17 bases between. This CDR3 spans 15 amino acids. Written as DNA, the CDR3 is TGTGCCAGCTCACCAGAAAATTGGGGCCGAGGCGAGCAGTACTTC. Its translation is CASSPENWGRGEQYF.

The chain employs TRBV18 and TRBJ2-2; TRBD1 aligns across 11 bases. This CDR3 is built from 15 residues. Trimming at V came to 6 bases and at J to 3 bases, leaving 3 bases not matched to a gene. Per the germline V gene, CDR1 is KGHSH and CDR2 is LQKENI. The DNA for the CDR3 is TGTGCCAGCTCTCCGGGACAGGGGGACACCGGGGAGCTGTTTTTT. Its protein is CASSPGQGDTGELFF. The whole variable domain, filled in from reference TRBV18 and TRBJ2-2, reads NAGVMQNPRHLVRRRGQEARLRCSPMKGHSHVYWYRQLPEEGLKFMVYLQKENIIDESGMPKERFSAEFPKEGPSILRIQQVVRGDSAAYFCASSPGQGDTGELFFGEGSRLTVL.

Here the CDR3 reads CASSLVREDNEQFF. CDR3 nucleotides: TGTGCCAGCAGCTTAGTCAGGGAAGACAATGAGCAGTTCTTC. V gene TRBV7-9 combines with J gene TRBJ2-1, with D perhaps matching TRBD1 (5 bases). CDR1 SEHNR and CDR2 FQNEAQ come from the germline V gene (reference sequence). V was clipped by 1 base and J by 5 bases, with 9 bases between them. This CDR3 is built from 14 residues.

J is TRBJ2-3 and V is TRBV7-9, with D tentatively TRBD2 (5 bases). The V end lost 2 bases, the J end lost 5 bases, and 11 bases lay between the germline ends. This CDR3 has 14 amino acids. CDR1 and CDR2 (germline): SEHNR, FQNEAQ (reference sequence). The CDR3 protein is CASSLWEFGDTQYF. For the CDR3, the DNA is TGTGCCAGCAGCTTATGGGAGTTCGGAGATACGCAGTATTTT.